A single T cell receptor beta chain is shown here with its context. The specificity of this receptor is unknown. One end of the junction does not line up with germline, which may come from a read error. The sample originates from a study of vaccination and CD4 T cells after COVID-19 (dated by TCRdb to between 2021 and 2024). At the level of the whole study: Convalescent patients had a positive SARS-CoV-2 result on nasal swab PCR, and of these patients, under ten had mild disease and one had severe disease. Six males and four females were included in the convalescent cohort, with two Hispanic individuals, seven Caucasians, two Asians and one multiracial person represented. Two doses of either the Pfizer-BioNTech BNT162b2 vaccine (n=8) or the Moderna mRNA-1273 vaccine (n=2) were administered to participants. Post-COVID blood samples were collected from convalescent patients a median of roughly 100 days after diagnosis, with a range of roughly 30 to 161 days. Post-vaccine blood samples were taken a median of 72 days after the second vaccine dose, with a range of roughly 13 to 250 days. The spike-specific CD4+ TCR repertoire was compared before and after mRNA vaccination in about nine COVID-19 convalescent patients and a few infection-naive healthy vaccine recipients.

Inclusive of the bounding cysteine and phenylalanine, the CDR3 is 12 residues long. Only the CDR3 region is kept as DNA, spanning 36 bases read in frame from base 1. Reading the germline V gene gives CDR1 MGHRA and CDR2 YSYEKL. On the study overall, not on this receptor specifically: In convalescent patients, a median roughly 88% of post-vaccine SARS-CoV-2-reactive clones were detected only after vaccination, suggesting vaccine-specific priming. An increase in the median number of SARS-CoV-2-reactive clonotypes from 21 after infection to 35 to 40 after vaccination was observed, but the change was not found to be significant. Of the vaccine-specific clones found in convalescent patients, nearly all (304 of 307) were mono-reactive for SARS-CoV-2 spike instead of being cross-reactive with common cold coronaviruses. The study included relatively few convalescent patients and did not analyze early timepoints after natural infection.

The convalescent patients' positive SARS-CoV-2 PCR tests were from March to December 2020, which was before the Alpha, Beta and Delta variants emerged in the United States. Ficoll-Paque Plus gradient centrifugation was used to isolate PBMCs from whole blood, and the isolated PBMCs were then either used fresh or cryopreserved at -140C. Library preparation was by PCR. The sample was run on an Illumina iSeq 100. For the original study's pipeline: Non-productive sequences were removed, and CDR3s that did not start with C, did not end with F or W, or were shorter than 7 amino acids were discarded. CDR3 homology was assessed with Levenshtein distances (stringdist) and unrooted phylogenetic trees (ape) in R version 3.6.1. TCRdb reran the public reads through fastp at Q25 and MiXCR, keeping productive beta chains. Identical CDR3 protein sequences are pooled into one entry, listed with their most common genes and DNA. The V and J calls reflect TCRdb's pipeline rather than the authors' work. The sample includes approximately 19,000 distinct CDR3 sequences, with 55% to 65% observed a single time. The ten largest clones represent just over 1% of the sample.

This specimen was CD4+ T cells from blood, taken before SARS-CoV-2 vaccination. This TCR was sampled from a human donor who had recovered from COVID-19. The rearranged segments are TRBV4-1 and TRBJ1-2; TRBD1 is a possible D gene, resting on 6 matching bases. The sequenced DNA is TGCGCCAGCAGCCAAGATGGGACAACCTTTATCTTC. Translation gives CASSQDGTTFIF.